This is a list of T cell receptor beta chains from one sample in a study of shared clonotypes between healthy human individuals. The table came from immunoSEQ multiplex PCR; TCRdb's copy has only in-frame clones and leaves some out. The sample has some 1.4 million clones; roughly 96% are singletons. Sequencing input: naive CD4+ T cells sorted from blood. These TCRs come from a man aged 25-40 years in good health. The CDR3 runs from the conserved cysteine through the conserved F or W. D genes are given only for firm matches. Clone size is shown for a subset of rows, as once, few, many or a class of expanded clone.

clone size: -; J gene: TRBJ2-2; V gene: TRBV10-1; D gene: TRBD2; CDR3 DNA: TGCGCCAGCAGTGAACGGGCGGGAGGCAGTACCGGGGAGCTGTTTTTT; CDR3 protein: CASSERAGGSTGELFF
clone size: -; J gene: TRBJ2-1; V gene: TRBV5-1; D gene: -; CDR3 DNA: TGCGCCAGCAGCTTGGCCCTTGGGGGGGCTAATGAGCAGTTCTTC; CDR3 protein: CASSLALGGANEQFF
clone size: -; J gene: TRBJ2-7; V gene: TRBV5-5; D gene: -; CDR3 DNA: TGTGCCAGCAGCGTCCGGGACCCTGCTCTGGACGAGCAGTACTTC; CDR3 protein: CASSVRDPALDEQYF
clone size: -; J gene: TRBJ1-5; V gene: TRBV7-9; D gene: -; CDR3 DNA: TGTGCCAGCAGCTCGTACAATCAGCCCCAGCATTTT; CDR3 protein: CASSSYNQPQHF
clone size: once; J gene: TRBJ2-4; V gene: TRBV5-5; D gene: -; CDR3 DNA: TGTGCCAGCAGCTTGGCCCCAGACAGGCTAGCCAAAAACATTCAGTACTTC; CDR3 protein: CASSLAPDRLAKNIQYF
clone size: -; J gene: TRBJ1-4; V gene: TRBV5-4; D gene: -; CDR3 DNA: TGTGCCAGCAGCCCGGGGGTGGGAGGGTACGAAAAACTGTTTTTT; CDR3 protein: CASSPGVGGYEKLFF
clone size: -; J gene: TRBJ1-3; V gene: TRBV9; D gene: TRBD1; CDR3 DNA: TGTGCCAGCAGCCCCCGGGACAGGTTCTCTGGAAACACCATATATTTT; CDR3 protein: CASSPRDRFSGNTIYF
clone size: -; J gene: TRBJ1-3; V gene: TRBV19; D gene: -; CDR3 DNA: TGTGCCAGTAGTCCTTGGACGGTTAGATCTGGAAACACCATATATTTT; CDR3 protein: CASSPWTVRSGNTIYF
clone size: -; J gene: TRBJ1-2; V gene: TRBV28; D gene: -; CDR3 DNA: TGTGCCAGCAGTACCCCGGGGGTAGCTAACTATGGCTACACCTTC; CDR3 protein: CASSTPGVANYGYTF
clone size: -; J gene: TRBJ2-7; V gene: TRBV27; D gene: TRBD2; CDR3 DNA: TGTGCCAGCAGTGGGGACTACTTCTTGAGGAACGAGCAGTACTTC; CDR3 protein: CASSGDYFLRNEQYF
clone size: -; J gene: TRBJ1-3; V gene: TRBV5-1; D gene: -; CDR3 DNA: TGCGCCAGCAGCTTAACGGGAGTACGCTCTGGAAACACCATATATTTT; CDR3 protein: CASSLTGVRSGNTIYF
clone size: few; J gene: TRBJ1-1; V gene: TRBV5-6; D gene: TRBD1; CDR3 DNA: TGTGCCAGCAGCCTTAGACAGGGGGCAGGGACTGAAGCTTTCTTT; CDR3 protein: CASSLRQGAGTEAFF
clone size: -; J gene: TRBJ2-7; V gene: TRBV27; D gene: -; CDR3 DNA: TGTGCCAGCCCTACGGAGGTTGCGGGGCCCCCCTACGAGCAGTACTTC; CDR3 protein: CASPTEVAGPPYEQYF
clone size: -; J gene: TRBJ2-1; V gene: TRBV7-7; D gene: TRBD2; CDR3 DNA: TGTGCTAGCAGCCCCCTTGCGGGAGGGCCGAGTGAGCAGTTCTTC; CDR3 protein: CASSPLAGGPSEQFF
clone size: -; J gene: TRBJ2-1; V gene: TRBV6-1; D gene: -; CDR3 DNA: TGTGCCAGCAGTGTCGAACCGGGGCCCCACAATGAGCAGTTCTTC; CDR3 protein: CASSVEPGPHNEQFF
clone size: -; J gene: TRBJ2-7; V gene: TRBV5-4; D gene: -; CDR3 DNA: TGTGCCAGCAGCTCCAGGGGTAACGCCTACGAGCAGTACTTC; CDR3 protein: CASSSRGNAYEQYF
clone size: -; J gene: TRBJ2-1; V gene: TRBV11-1; D gene: TRBD2; CDR3 DNA: TGTGCCAGCAGCTTACTAGCGGGAGGGGGTGAGCAGTTCTTC; CDR3 protein: CASSLLAGGGEQFF
clone size: -; J gene: TRBJ2-7; V gene: TRBV15; D gene: TRBD1; CDR3 DNA: TGTGCCACCAGCAGAGGGACAGGTATCAGTCAGGAGTACTTC; CDR3 protein: CATSRGTGISQEYF
clone size: -; J gene: TRBJ2-1; V gene: TRBV15; D gene: TRBD2; CDR3 DNA: TGTGCCACTAAGCGGGACGCCGGGGTTTGGGCGCAGTTCTTC; CDR3 protein: CATKRDAGVWAQFF
clone size: -; J gene: TRBJ2-5; V gene: TRBV5-1; D gene: TRBD1; CDR3 DNA: TGCGCCAGCAGCCGGGACAGGGTGATCGGGGAAGAGACCCAGTACTTC; CDR3 protein: CASSRDRVIGEETQYF
clone size: -; J gene: TRBJ2-7; V gene: TRBV2; D gene: -; CDR3 DNA: TGTGCCAGCAGCCCAACGGGGTACGAGCAGTACTTC; CDR3 protein: CASSPTGYEQYF
clone size: -; J gene: TRBJ2-5; V gene: TRBV27; D gene: -; CDR3 DNA: TGTGCCAGCAGTCCCCCCCGGGGTTGGGGTTCTCAAGAGACCCAGTACTTC; CDR3 protein: CASSPPRGWGSQETQYF
clone size: -; J gene: TRBJ1-2; V gene: TRBV6-6; D gene: -; CDR3 DNA: TGTGCCAGCAGTTTTGACAGCGACTATGGCTACACCTTC; CDR3 protein: CASSFDSDYGYTF
clone size: -; J gene: TRBJ1-1; V gene: TRBV10-1; D gene: -; CDR3 DNA: TGCGCCAGCAGACGAACTGCAGGGGCTGAAGCTTTCTTT; CDR3 protein: CASRRTAGAEAFF
clone size: -; J gene: TRBJ2-1; V gene: TRBV5-1; D gene: -; CDR3 DNA: TGCGCCAGCAGCGGAGGGAGCTCCTACAATGAGCAGTTCTTC; CDR3 protein: CASSGGSSYNEQFF
clone size: once; J gene: TRBJ2-5; V gene: TRBV5-1; D gene: TRBD2; CDR3 DNA: TGCGCCAGCAGCCATGGTTTAGCGGGAGGGCAAGAGACCCAGTACTTC; CDR3 protein: CASSHGLAGGQETQYF
clone size: -; J gene: TRBJ1-5; V gene: TRBV21-1; D gene: -; CDR3 DNA: TGTGCCAGCAGCCGGGACGGAATCAATCAGCCCCAGCATTTT; CDR3 protein: CASSRDGINQPQHF
clone size: -; J gene: TRBJ2-3; V gene: TRBV2; D gene: -; CDR3 DNA: TGTGCCAGCAGTGAATGGGCAGTCCCCTCTAGCACAGATACGCAGTATTTT; CDR3 protein: CASSEWAVPSSTDTQYF
clone size: -; J gene: TRBJ2-3; V gene: TRBV7-2; D gene: TRBD1; CDR3 DNA: TGTGCCAGCAGCTTTCCGGGACAGACCTCAGATACGCAGTATTTT; CDR3 protein: CASSFPGQTSDTQYF
clone size: -; J gene: TRBJ2-1; V gene: TRBV29-1; D gene: -; CDR3 DNA: TGCAGCGTTGGAGGGGGGAATGAGCAGTTCTTC; CDR3 protein: CSVGGGNEQFF
clone size: -; J gene: TRBJ2-5; V gene: TRBV28; D gene: TRBD1; CDR3 DNA: TGTGCCAGCAGTTCCCCAGGGGGCGGAGAGACCCAGTACTTC; CDR3 protein: CASSSPGGGETQYF
clone size: -; J gene: TRBJ2-7; V gene: TRBV19; D gene: -; CDR3 DNA: TGTGCCAGTAGTACCCTCCCAGGCGCCTACGAGCAGTACTTC; CDR3 protein: CASSTLPGAYEQYF
clone size: -; J gene: TRBJ1-5; V gene: TRBV15; D gene: -; CDR3 DNA: TGTGCCACCAGCGCGGGAAGCAATCAGCCCCAGCATTTT; CDR3 protein: CATSAGSNQPQHF
clone size: -; J gene: TRBJ2-7; V gene: TRBV5-4; D gene: -; CDR3 DNA: TGTGCCAGCAGCGCCGGGGGACGGCAGTCCTACGAGCAGTACTTC; CDR3 protein: CASSAGGRQSYEQYF
clone size: once; J gene: TRBJ1-4; V gene: TRBV7-9; D gene: -; CDR3 DNA: TGTGCCAGCAGGTTAGACGGGGGCGGTGAAAAACTGTTTTTT; CDR3 protein: CASRLDGGGEKLFF
clone size: -; J gene: TRBJ2-1; V gene: TRBV18; D gene: TRBD2; CDR3 DNA: TGTGCCAGCTCACCAACGCTAGCGGGAGCGAACTACAATGAGCAGTTCTTC; CDR3 protein: CASSPTLAGANYNEQFF
clone size: -; J gene: TRBJ2-7; V gene: TRBV6-1; D gene: TRBD1; CDR3 DNA: TGTGCCAGCTTATCCTCAGGGGGCACCTACGAGCAGTACTTC; CDR3 protein: CASLSSGGTYEQYF
clone size: -; J gene: TRBJ1-1; V gene: TRBV5-1; D gene: -; CDR3 DNA: TGCGCCAGCAGCTTGGCCGGCGGCACGCGGGACACTGAAGCTTTCTTT; CDR3 protein: CASSLAGGTRDTEAFF
clone size: -; J gene: TRBJ2-5; V gene: TRBV7-2; D gene: -; CDR3 DNA: TGTGCCAGCAGCTCCCCGCTGATGGGGGAAGAGACCCAGTACTTC; CDR3 protein: CASSSPLMGEETQYF
clone size: -; J gene: TRBJ2-1; V gene: TRBV5-4; D gene: TRBD2; CDR3 DNA: TGTGCCAGCAGTTCGACTAGCAGAGCCTACAATGAGCAGTTCTTC; CDR3 protein: CASSSTSRAYNEQFF
clone size: -; J gene: TRBJ2-3; V gene: TRBV29-1; D gene: -; CDR3 DNA: TGCAGCGTTGCAGGGGTCCCCACAGATACGCAGTATTTT; CDR3 protein: CSVAGVPTDTQYF
clone size: -; J gene: TRBJ1-5; V gene: TRBV28; D gene: -; CDR3 DNA: TGTGCCAGCAGTTTATCTGGTATACTTTATAGCAATCAGCCCCAGCATTTT; CDR3 protein: CASSLSGILYSNQPQHF
clone size: -; J gene: TRBJ2-7; V gene: TRBV6-5; D gene: TRBD2; CDR3 DNA: TGTGCCAGCAGTTACTTTGGGGGGGGGTACGAGCAGTACTTC; CDR3 protein: CASSYFGGGYEQYF
clone size: -; J gene: TRBJ2-3; V gene: TRBV27; D gene: -; CDR3 DNA: TGTGCCAGCAGTCCCTACCCTGGCACAGATACGCAGTATTTT; CDR3 protein: CASSPYPGTDTQYF
clone size: -; J gene: TRBJ2-5; V gene: TRBV5-1; D gene: -; CDR3 DNA: TGCGCCAGCAGCCTCGGCGGCCGGGCAGAGACCCAGTACTTC; CDR3 protein: CASSLGGRAETQYF
clone size: -; J gene: TRBJ2-6; V gene: TRBV11-3; D gene: TRBD1; CDR3 DNA: TGTGCCAGCAGCTTGGGGACAGGGCAAGCCAACGTCCTGACTTTC; CDR3 protein: CASSLGTGQANVLTF
clone size: -; J gene: TRBJ2-3; V gene: TRBV5-6; D gene: -; CDR3 DNA: TGTGCCAGCAGTCGTAACAGGGTGGATACGCAGTATTTT; CDR3 protein: CASSRNRVDTQYF
clone size: -; J gene: TRBJ2-7; V gene: TRBV6-1; D gene: TRBD1; CDR3 DNA: TGTGCCAGCAGCCACAGGGGGTTATCCTACGAGCAGTACTTC; CDR3 protein: CASSHRGLSYEQYF
clone size: -; J gene: TRBJ1-1; V gene: TRBV6-8; D gene: -; CDR3 DNA: TGTGCCAGCAGTTACAATGTGGTGAACACTGAAGCTTTCTTT; CDR3 protein: CASSYNVVNTEAFF
clone size: -; J gene: TRBJ1-2; V gene: TRBV6-6; D gene: -; CDR3 DNA: TGTGCCAGCAGTTTTCTGCCCCGTGCTTATGGCTACACCTTC; CDR3 protein: CASSFLPRAYGYTF
clone size: -; J gene: TRBJ2-3; V gene: TRBV27; D gene: -; CDR3 DNA: TGTGCCAGCAGTTTATCGGACCTTGGGGTAGATACGCAGTATTTT; CDR3 protein: CASSLSDLGVDTQYF
clone size: once; J gene: TRBJ2-7; V gene: TRBV6-5; D gene: -; CDR3 DNA: TGTGCCAGCAGTCCCCGGGACGGCAGCTCCTACGAGCAGTACTTC; CDR3 protein: CASSPRDGSSYEQYF
clone size: once; J gene: TRBJ2-5; V gene: TRBV10-1; D gene: -; CDR3 DNA: TGCGCCAGCAGTGAGTTCGGGGGAGTTCTGGAGACCCAGTACTTC; CDR3 protein: CASSEFGGVLETQYF
clone size: -; J gene: TRBJ2-2; V gene: TRBV27; D gene: TRBD2; CDR3 DNA: TGTGCCAGCAGTTTACTAGCGGGAGTGGGGAACACCGGGGAGCTGTTTTTT; CDR3 protein: CASSLLAGVGNTGELFF
clone size: -; J gene: TRBJ2-1; V gene: TRBV4-2; D gene: TRBD2; CDR3 DNA: TGTGCCAGCAGCACGGGACTAGCGGGGATCTACAATGAGCAGTTCTTC; CDR3 protein: CASSTGLAGIYNEQFF